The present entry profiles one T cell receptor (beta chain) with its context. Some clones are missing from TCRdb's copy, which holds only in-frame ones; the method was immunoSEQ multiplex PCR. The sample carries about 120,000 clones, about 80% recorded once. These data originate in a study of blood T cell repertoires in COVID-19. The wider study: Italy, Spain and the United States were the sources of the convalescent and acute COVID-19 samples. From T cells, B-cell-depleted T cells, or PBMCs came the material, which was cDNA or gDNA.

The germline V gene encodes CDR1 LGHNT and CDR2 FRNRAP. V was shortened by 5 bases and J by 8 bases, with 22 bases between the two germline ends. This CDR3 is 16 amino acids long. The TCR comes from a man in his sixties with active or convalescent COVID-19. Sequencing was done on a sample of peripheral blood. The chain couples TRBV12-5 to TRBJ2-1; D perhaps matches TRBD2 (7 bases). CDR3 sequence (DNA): TGTGCTAGTGGTCTCCGGCCGGGGGGCTATTCGTATGAGCAGTTCTTC. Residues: CASGLRPGGYSYEQFF.